A single sample gave rise to the 32 T cell receptor beta chains below, sequenced in a study of shared clonotypes between healthy human individuals. The method was immunoSEQ multiplex PCR; TCRdb's version includes in-frame clones alone and lacks a portion of them. The sample has about 490,000 clones; approximately 80% are singletons. The sample was PBMCs. These receptor sequences come from a woman between 40 and 50 years old in good health. Some clones in this sample may be carry-over from other donors' samples.

In this sample, this clone turned up a few times. The chain carries TRBV11-2 and TRBJ2-7, with D uncertain. The germline V and J ends were trimmed by 0 bases and 8 bases, with 14 bases remaining between them. The CDR3 is 14 amino acids. Germline loops: CDR1 SGHAT, CDR2 FQNNGV. The CDR3 nucleotides are TGTGCCAGCAGCTTAGATAGGCAGGTATTACAGCAGTACTTC. It specifies CASSLDRQVLQQYF.

Here the CDR3 DNA reads TGTGCCAGCAGTTGGGACAGATCTAACTATGGCTACACCTTC. Protein: CASSWDRSNYGYTF. This rearrangement joins TRBV27 to TRBJ1-2; TRBD1 agrees at 7 bases. After removal of 4 bases from V and 0 bases from J, the junction contained 2 bases not matched to a gene. Germline CDR1 reads MNHEY; CDR2 reads SMNVEV (reference sequence). The CDR3 is made up of 14 amino acids.

This rearrangement joins TRBV11-2 to TRBJ1-2; possible D gene TRBD1, 6 bases. The CDR3 is 15 residues long. V was trimmed by 1 base and J by 4 bases, leaving 13 bases between them. Germline V gene sequence: CDR1 SGHAT, CDR2 FQNNGV. The CDR3 region is CASSLGRGSPYGYTF. The CDR3 nucleotides read TGTGCCAGCAGCTTAGGCAGGGGCAGCCCCTATGGCTACACCTTC.

The chain links TRBV9 to TRBJ1-2, with a tentative D call TRBD1 (6 bases). V shed 4 bases and J shed 3 bases, with 13 bases lying between them. The CDR3 has 14 amino acids. CDR1 SGDLS and CDR2 YYNGEE come from the germline V gene. The CDR3 loop reads CASSSGAGYYGYTF. In DNA, the CDR3 is TGTGCCAGCAGCTCAGGGGCTGGGTACTATGGCTACACCTTC.

As concerns this clone: At the DNA level, this CDR3 is encoded by other sequences in the same sample as well. The CDR3 protein is CASSLSGGGNQPQHF. The CDR3 DNA sequence: TGTGCCAGCAGTTTATCAGGGGGCGGGAATCAGCCCCAGCATTTT. The chain employs TRBV28 and TRBJ1-5; TRBD1 aligns across 8 bases. V lost 1 base to trimming and J lost 4 bases; unmatched junction nucleotides: 3. Germline CDR1 MDHEN, CDR2 SYDVKM. This CDR3 spans 15 amino acids. The full variable domain, with the rest looked up from reference TRBV28 and TRBJ1-5, is DVKVTQSSRYLVKRTGEKVFLECVQDMDHENMFWYRQDPGLGLRLIYFSYDVKMKEKGDIPEGYSVSREKKERFSLILESASTNQTSMYLCASSLSGGGNQPQHFGDGTRLSIL.

The rearrangement joins TRBV4-1 to TRBJ2-1; tentative D call: TRBD1 (6 bases). The V gene's germline CDR1 is MGHRA and CDR2 YSYEKL. This CDR3 has 14 amino acids. V was clipped by 1 base and J by 10 bases, with 14 bases between them. CDR3 nucleotides: TGCGCCAGCAGCCAAGTTAGACAGGTTGAAGAGCAGTTCTTC. It encodes CASSQVRQVEEQFF.

J is TRBJ2-2 and V is TRBV18; no clear D. The germline V gene encodes CDR1 KGHSH and CDR2 LQKENI. The V end was cut by 3 bases, the J end by 2 bases, with 7 bases between. The CDR3 runs to 14 residues. The CDR3 reads CASSPASNTGELFF. The CDR3 DNA is TGTGCCAGCTCACCCGCCTCCAACACCGGGGAGCTGTTTTTT.

The rearrangement uses TRBV19 and TRBJ2-3, with 10 bases aligning to TRBD2. Germline trimming cut 7 bases from V and 4 bases from J; bases unmatched to any gene: 17. Germline assignment: CDR1 LNHDA and CDR2 SQIVND (reference sequence). CDR3 size: 18 residues. CDR3 sequence (DNA): TGTGCCAGTACTAGGGGGTCTAGCGGGAGTGGTGCCCCAGATACGCAGTATTTT. Its protein product is CASTRGSSGSGAPDTQYF.

The chain is built from TRBV13 and TRBJ2-6; 9 nucleotides line up with TRBD1. J gave up 4 bases and V 5 bases, and 3 bases lay outside the gene matches. Germline CDR1 and CDR2: PRHDT and FYEKMQ (reference sequence). This CDR3 has 15 residues. CDR3 loop: CASSRDRAGANVLTF. The CDR3 region has the DNA TGTGCCAGCAGCCGGGACAGGGCCGGGGCCAACGTCCTGACTTTC.

This chain connects TRBV13 to TRBJ2-7, with 12 bases fitting TRBD2. V dropped 2 bases and J dropped 6; count of bases not matched to a gene: 8. The CDR3 loop spans 16 amino acids. Germline values: CDR1 PRHDT, CDR2 FYEKMQ (reference sequence). The CDR3, as DNA: TGTGCCAGCAGCTTATCACTAGCGGGAGGCTCTGGCGAGCAGTACTTC. The encoded protein is CASSLSLAGGSGEQYF.

The gene calls are TRBV1 and TRBJ2-1. TRBV1 is described as a pseudogene. The CDR3 is 17 residues long. CDR3 nucleotides: TGCACCAGCAGCCGAGAACCGGGCACTAATTGCCCCAATGAGCAGTTCTTC. Encoded protein: CTSSREPGTNCPNEQFF.

This clone occurred once. The chain recombines TRBV9 with TRBJ2-5; D uncertain. Trimming removed 4 bases from V and 4 bases from J, with 14 bases in between. Germline V gene data show CDR1 as SGDLS and CDR2 as YYNGEE. CDR3 length equals 14 residues. The CDR3 is CASSPSSRRETQYF. CDR3 nucleotide sequence: TGTGCCAGCAGCCCAAGCTCGCGTCGAGAGACCCAGTACTTC.

The genes are TRBV7-6 and TRBJ2-5; D is undetermined. The J call may not be correct, given that the DNA end is closer to TRBJ2-7. CDR1 and CDR2 (germline): SGHVS, FNYEAQ. There are 13 residues in the CDR3. CDR3 sequence reads: CASSQTHGYEQYF. The CDR3, as DNA: TGTGCCAGCAGCCAAACCCATGGCTACGAGCAGTACTTC.

The chain joins TRBV5-1 to TRBJ1-1; no clear D. The V end was cut by 0 bases, the J end by 5 bases, with 17 bases between. The CDR3 is made up of 16 amino acids. CDR1 and CDR2 (germline): SGHRS, YFSETQ. The DNA of the CDR3 is TGCGCCAGCAGCTTGGGAGACACAGCTATGGGAACTGAAGCTTTCTTT. This encodes CASSLGDTAMGTEAFF.

V and J are TRBV5-1 and TRBJ1-1; D remains unclear. The CDR3 sequence is 13 residues long. Trimming removed 2 bases at V and 0 bases at J, with 5 bases between. Germline values: CDR1 SGHRS, CDR2 YFSETQ. In DNA form, the CDR3 reads TGCGCCAGCAGCTTACGGGTGAACACTGAAGCTTTCTTT. Translation: CASSLRVNTEAFF. The entire variable domain, with the rest obtained from reference TRBV5-1 and TRBJ1-1, is as follows: KAGVTQTPRYLIKTRGQQVTLSCSPISGHRSVSWYQQTPGQGLQFLFEYFSETQRNKGNFPGRFSGRQFSNSRSEMNVSTLELGDSALYLCASSLRVNTEAFFGQGTRLTVV.

This chain uses TRBV10-2 with TRBJ1-5; D not certain. Germline V gene lookup returns CDR1 WSHSY and CDR2 SAAADI. The CDR3 consists of 15 residues. V was pared by 4 bases and J by 4 bases, with 14 bases between. The CDR3 sequence: CASSVGVGWNQPQHF. The CDR3 DNA reads TGCGCCAGCAGTGTGGGCGTGGGGTGGAATCAGCCCCAGCATTTT.

The count of this clone is one. The chain recombines TRBV10-1 with TRBJ2-6; no clear D. Per the germline V gene, CDR1 is WNHNN and CDR2 is SYGVQD (reference sequence). The V end was cut by 7 bases, the J end by 0 bases, with 4 bases between. This CDR3 has 13 residues. CDR3 protein: CASILSGANVLTF. The CDR3 coding sequence is TGCGCCAGCATCCTCTCTGGGGCCAACGTCCTGACTTTC.

The rearrangement joins TRBV30 to TRBJ1-3, with D unresolved. Germline values: CDR1 GTSNPN, CDR2 SVGIG (reference sequence). This CDR3 region has 13 residues. V was pared by 3 bases and J by 1 base, with 7 bases between. DNA for the CDR3: TGTGCCTGGAGACCGGGGTCTGGAAACACCATATATTTT. It is translated as CAWRPGSGNTIYF.

This sequence joins TRBV6-1 and TRBJ1-5, with D maybe TRBD1 (6 bases). The ends were cut back, 7 bases at V and 6 bases at J, with 16 bases in the middle. CDR1 MNHNS and CDR2 SASEGT come from the germline V gene. The CDR3 totals 14 residues. CDR3 coding DNA: TGTGCCAGCAAGCCCAGGGGTGAAGGTCAGCCCCAGCATTTT. Its protein product is CASKPRGEGQPQHF.

The V call is TRBV18, the J call TRBJ2-1; D possibly corresponds to TRBD1 (5 bases). The germline CDR1 and CDR2 sequences are KGHSH and LQKENI. This CDR3 is built from 13 residues. The germline V and J ends were trimmed by 0 bases and 9 bases, with 9 bases remaining between them. CDR3 DNA sequence: TGTGCCAGCTCACCACCGTTTAGGGGTGAGCAGTTCTTC. Amino acids: CASSPPFRGEQFF.

This clone was seen only a few times. This chain connects TRBV28 to TRBJ2-1; 11 bases fit TRBD2. V trimming: 5 bases; J trimming: 1 base; junction bases outside the gene matches: 10. The germline CDR1 and CDR2 sequences are MDHEN and SYDVKM. The CDR3 runs to 18 residues. The CDR3 nucleotides read TGTGCCAGCAGTCCACGTACTAGCGGGAGATGGTCCTACAATGAGCAGTTCTTC. It is translated as CASSPRTSGRWSYNEQFF.

The chain links TRBV7-3 to TRBJ2-1; 10 bases line up with TRBD2. Germline V gene data show CDR1 as SGHTA and CDR2 as FQGTGA. The CDR3 runs to 16 residues. Trimming cost V 4 bases and J 3 bases; bases outside gene matches: 6. The CDR3 nucleotides are TGTGCCAGCAGCTCAAGCGGGAGGGCCCTCTACAATGAGCAGTTCTTC. Protein sequence: CASSSSGRALYNEQFF.

The chain joins TRBV30 to TRBJ1-2, with D tentatively TRBD1 (6 bases). The CDR3 loop spans 13 amino acids. Germline lookup yields CDR1 GTSNPN and CDR2 SVGIG (reference sequence). Trimming stripped 5 bases from V and 3 bases from J, with 13 bases between. The CDR3 bases are TGTGCCTGGCATACAGGGAGGGACTATGGCTACACCTTC. It codes for CAWHTGRDYGYTF.

Turning to this clone: This likely reflects a read error, since a far larger clone is one base away. This rearrangement joins TRBV6-5 to TRBJ1-5; a weak D match, TRBD1 (5 bases). The V end lost 6 bases, the J end lost 0 bases, and 6 bases lay between the germline ends. Germline CDR1 is MNHEY and CDR2 is SVGAGI. The CDR3 runs 13 residues. The CDR3 loop is CASRQDSNQPQHF. In DNA form, the CDR3 reads TGTGCCAGCAGACAGGATAGCAATCAGCCCCAGCATTTT.

The J gene is TRBJ2-7, the V gene TRBV7-9, with TRBD2 identical over 10 bases. This CDR3 has 14 residues. CDR1 SEHNR and CDR2 FQNEAQ come from the germline V gene (reference sequence). Unmatched junction bases numbered 5, after V lost 5 bases and J lost 4 bases. The CDR3 bases are TGTGCCAGCAGCCCAGGACTAGCGGAATACGAGCAGTACTTC. Its translation is CASSPGLAEYEQYF.

The rearrangement uses TRBV18 and TRBJ2-7; D is possibly TRBD2 (6 bases). Germline V lookup: CDR1 KGHSH, CDR2 LQKENI. V lost 2 bases and J lost 3, with 14 bases in between. The CDR3 has 15 residues. The CDR3 sequence: CASSPDRASVYEQYF. The CDR3 bases are TGTGCCAGCTCACCAGATCGGGCTAGCGTCTACGAGCAGTACTTC.

This clone occurred once. V and J are TRBV18 and TRBJ1-2; 7 nucleotides agree with TRBD1. This CDR3 region has 15 residues. The germline gives CDR1 KGHSH, CDR2 LQKENI. With V trimmed by 1 base and J by 0 bases, 2 bases remained unmatched. Written as DNA, the CDR3 is TGTGCCAGCTCACCACAGACAGGGCCTAACTATGGCTACACCTTC. Translated: CASSPQTGPNYGYTF.

This chain connects TRBV7-6 to TRBJ1-1; D is possibly TRBD1 (6 bases). CDR3 length equals 14 residues. Germline lookup yields CDR1 SGHVS and CDR2 FNYEAQ. Trimming left V 5 bases short and J 4 bases short, with 14 bases between. CDR3 DNA: TGTGCCAGCAGCCAACAGACAGGCCCCACTGAAGCTTTCTTT. Its translation is CASSQQTGPTEAFF.

This rearrangement joins TRBV28 to TRBJ2-7; perhaps TRBD1 as D (6 bases). Germline V gives CDR1 MDHEN, CDR2 SYDVKM. Trimming took 7 bases from V and 2 from J, leaving 15 bases between them. This CDR3 has 14 residues. The DNA of the CDR3 is TGTGCCAGCATTAGGGCAGGGGAGCCCTACGAGCAGTACTTC. Amino acid sequence: CASIRAGEPYEQYF. The full variable domain, in which reference TRBV28 and TRBJ2-7 provide the parts outside the CDR3, is DVKVTQSSRYLVKRTGEKVFLECVQDMDHENMFWYRQDPGLGLRLIYFSYDVKMKEKGDIPEGYSVSREKKERFSLILESASTNQTSMYLCASIRAGEPYEQYFGPGTRLTVT.

The chain carries TRBV7-9 and TRBJ2-2; D remains unclear. Germline CDR1 is SEHNR and CDR2 is FQNEAQ (reference sequence). V dropped 4 bases and J dropped 0 bases, with 12 bases sitting between them. This CDR3 region has 16 residues. CDR3 nucleotide sequence: TGTGCCAGCAGCTCCCCGGGCACCTCGAACACCGGGGAGCTGTTTTTT. Translated, it gives CASSSPGTSNTGELFF.

The gene calls are TRBV5-1 and TRBJ2-2; the D is unclear. The germline CDR1 and CDR2 sequences are SGHRS and YFSETQ. The CDR3 has 16 amino acids. V was cut by 6 bases and J by 4 bases, with 19 bases left in between. CDR3 bases: TGCGCCAGCACCCACGGGCCCCGCGGTGGCACCGGGGAGCTGTTTTTT. This sequence encodes CASTHGPRGGTGELFF.

V and J are TRBV5-1 and TRBJ2-2; TRBD1 aligns across 7 bases. Germline CDR1 is SGHRS and CDR2 is YFSETQ. The CDR3 has 14 amino acids. Unmatched junction bases numbered 3, after V lost 7 bases and J lost 0 bases. CDR3 sequence (DNA): TGCGCCAGCTACGGACAGGCGAACACCGGGGAGCTGTTTTTT. Encoded protein: CASYGQANTGELFF.